The 23 T cell receptor beta chains in this list originate from one sample, sequenced in a study of glioma-infiltrating T cells after dendritic cell vaccination. The method was immunoSEQ multiplex PCR; TCRdb's version includes in-frame clones alone and lacks a portion of them. The profile shows fewer than 75,000 clones, approximately 87% of them singletons. Time point of the sample: after dendritic cell vaccination, including at tumor progression/relapse. The input for sequencing was blood, taken after dendritic cell vaccination. The receptors were gathered from a human donor with glioblastoma.

The chain combines TRBV29-1 with TRBJ2-2; maybe TRBD1 (7 bases). The length of the CDR3 is 13 residues. Germline V lookup: CDR1 SQVTM, CDR2 ANQGSEA. The V and J ends lost 5 bases and 4 bases respectively, with 11 bases between them. The chain's CDR3 is CSVNQGGTGELFF. In nucleotides, the CDR3 is TGCAGCGTTAACCAGGGGGGCACCGGGGAGCTGTTTTTT.

This clone has more than one count but fewer than ten. V is TRBV30 and J is TRBJ2-7; 11 positions agree with TRBD2. The CDR3 totals 15 residues. The junction had 7 bases not matched to a gene; V was cut back by 2 bases and J by 4 bases. Looked up from germline, CDR1 is GTSNPN and CDR2 is SVGIG (reference sequence). The CDR3 reads CAWSLPSGGIYEQYF. In DNA, the CDR3 is TGTGCCTGGAGTCTCCCTAGCGGGGGGATATACGAGCAGTACTTC.

This clone has more than one count but fewer than ten. The chain uses TRBV6-5 and TRBJ2-3, with D unclear. Per the germline V gene, CDR1 is MNHEY and CDR2 is SVGAGI. The CDR3 has 14 residues. Trimming removed 6 bases from V and 4 bases from J, with 14 bases in between. The CDR3 loop is CASRNTAEADTQYF. CDR3 sequence (DNA): TGTGCCAGCAGAAACACAGCTGAAGCAGATACGCAGTATTTT.

V gene TRBV5-1 combines with J gene TRBJ2-1; TRBD2 aligns across 10 bases. The CDR3 is 16 residues long. V gave up 3 bases and J gave up 4 bases; unmatched junction bases: 7. Germline CDR1 SGHRS, CDR2 YFSETQ. DNA of the CDR3: TGCGCCAGCAGCTGGAGGACTAGCGGCGAATACAATGAGCAGTTCTTC. This translates into CASSWRTSGEYNEQFF.

V and J are TRBV6-5 and TRBJ1-6, with 8 nucleotides matching TRBD1. Per germline, CDR1 MNHEY and CDR2 SVGAGI. J was trimmed by 10 bases and V by 6 bases; bases with no gene match: 8. The CDR3 runs 14 residues. CDR3 in amino acids: CASRKGQGWSPLHF. CDR3 bases: TGTGCCAGCAGGAAAGGACAGGGTTGGTCACCCCTCCACTTT.

The genes are TRBV7-6 and TRBJ1-1, with D unresolved. From germline, CDR1 is SGHVS and CDR2 FNYEAQ. CDR3 length equals 13 residues. V gave up 4 bases and J gave up 4 bases, with 10 bases separating them. CDR3 coding DNA: TGTGCCAGCAGCTCCAACCCGGTCACTGAAGCTTTCTTT. Its protein is CASSSNPVTEAFF.

The chain combines TRBV6-5 with TRBJ2-3; 8 nucleotides line up with TRBD2. Germline CDR1 reads MNHEY; CDR2 reads SVGAGI. V trimming: 2 bases; J trimming: 2 bases; junction bases outside the gene matches: 6. The length of the CDR3 is 16 residues. Here the CDR3 reads CASSYLGGGTTDTQYF. DNA for the CDR3: TGTGCCAGCAGTTACCTTGGCGGGGGGACCACAGATACGCAGTATTTT.

This rearrangement joins TRBV30 to TRBJ1-1; D is unclear. V was pared by 1 base and J by 0 bases, with 9 bases between. Germline V lookup: CDR1 GTSNPN, CDR2 SVGIG (reference sequence). This CDR3 spans 14 amino acids. The CDR3: CAWSDASVNTEAFF. DNA for the CDR3: TGTGCCTGGAGTGACGCCTCAGTGAACACTGAAGCTTTCTTT.

This chain links TRBV18 with TRBJ2-7, with D possibly matching TRBD1 (5 bases). CDR3 length: 14 residues. CDR1 is KGHSH, CDR2 LQKENI, per germline. Trimming cost V 0 bases and J 2 bases, with 8 bases left between them. The CDR3 protein is CASSPPTDPYEQYF. For the CDR3, the DNA is TGTGCCAGCTCACCACCGACAGACCCCTACGAGCAGTACTTC.

The V gene is TRBV28, the J gene TRBJ1-5; 7 bases match TRBD1. The CDR3 runs to 15 residues. Germline loops: CDR1 MDHEN, CDR2 SYDVKM. The V gene end was trimmed by 3 bases and the J gene end by 6 bases; junction bases not matched to a gene: 8. In DNA, the CDR3 is TGTGCCAGCAGTTTCTCCGACAGGGCCAGTCAGCCCCAGCATTTT. This codes for CASSFSDRASQPQHF.

The V call is TRBV6-4, the J call TRBJ2-6; perhaps TRBD2 as D (7 bases). There are 15 residues in the CDR3. V was shortened by 6 bases and J by 2 bases, with 11 bases between the two germline ends. Germline assignment: CDR1 MRHNA and CDR2 SNTAGT. CDR3 sequence reads: CASSEGGAGANVLTF. CDR3 DNA: TGTGCCAGCAGCGAGGGGGGGGCTGGGGCCAACGTCCTGACTTTC.

The chain is built from TRBV29-1 and TRBJ2-3, with 7 nucleotides matching TRBD2. The CDR3 runs 16 residues. The trim removed 0 bases at V and 6 bases at J, leaving 12 bases unmatched. Germline lookup yields CDR1 SQVTM and CDR2 ANQGSEA. CDR3 in amino acids: CSVEDRMRVSGDTQYF. The CDR3 DNA is TGCAGCGTTGAAGATCGTATGAGGGTTAGCGGGGATACGCAGTATTTT.

CDR3 amino acids: CASSVSPGQANTGELFF. DNA for the CDR3: TGTGCCAGCAGTGTTTCCCCGGGACAGGCGAACACCGGGGAGCTGTTTTTT. The chain employs TRBV25-1 and TRBJ2-2, with 8 bases identical to TRBD1. The germline gives CDR1 MGHDK, CDR2 SYGVNS. This CDR3 has 17 amino acids. With V trimmed by 4 bases and J by 0 bases, 7 bases remained unmatched.

V is TRBV7-9 and J is TRBJ2-3, with D hard to call. The CDR3 has 13 amino acids. Germline assignment: CDR1 SEHNR and CDR2 FQNEAQ (reference sequence). With 6 bases removed from V and 6 bases from J, the gap between germline ends came to 13 bases. CDR3 protein: CASSPGLRDTQYF. As DNA, the CDR3 is TGTGCCAGCAGTCCAGGCCTTCGGGATACGCAGTATTTT.

The chain recombines TRBV6-1 with TRBJ1-2; TRBD1 aligns across 7 bases. CDR3 length: 13 residues. J was trimmed by 8 bases and V by 7 bases; bases with no gene match: 10. Germline CDR1 and CDR2: MNHNS and SASEGT. The CDR3 loop is CASNRDRARGYTF. The CDR3, as DNA: TGTGCCAGCAACCGCGACAGGGCGCGGGGCTACACCTTC.

This clone has a handful of counts. The rearrangement joins TRBV25-1 to TRBJ2-7, with 7 bases identical to TRBD1. The CDR3 runs to 13 residues. Per the germline V gene, CDR1 is MGHDK and CDR2 is SYGVNS. Losses at the gene ends were 7 bases for V and 3 bases for J; bases not matched to a gene: 6. CDR3 coding DNA: TGTGCCAGCACCGGGAACAGGGGCTACGAGCAGTACTTC. Amino acids: CASTGNRGYEQYF.

This clone was recorded once. CDR3 in DNA: TGTGCCAGCAGCTTACCCTCTGGGTTGGCAGGGAACCGAGGCTACACCTTC. Its translation is CASSLPSGLAGNRGYTF. The chain employs TRBV7-9 and TRBJ1-2, with D maybe TRBD1 (5 bases). Trimming left V 2 bases short and J 8 bases short, with 24 bases between. This CDR3 is 17 amino acids long. Germline CDR1 reads SEHNR; CDR2 reads FQNEAQ (reference sequence).

The chain links TRBV6-5 to TRBJ2-3; TRBD2 matches at 8 bases. V lost 0 bases to trimming and J lost 1 base; unmatched junction nucleotides: 0. This CDR3 has 15 residues. CDR1 is MNHEY and CDR2 is SVGAGI in the germline V gene. Written as DNA, the CDR3 is TGTGCCAGCAGTTACTCGACTAGCGGCACAGATACGCAGTATTTT. Translated: CASSYSTSGTDTQYF.

This clone occurred once. The chain combines TRBV6-5 with TRBJ2-7; tentative D call: TRBD1 (6 bases). The V gene's germline CDR1 is MNHEY and CDR2 SVGAGI. V was clipped by 6 bases and J by 3 bases, with 15 bases between them. The CDR3 extends over 14 amino acids. The CDR3: CASSPGDTYYEQYF. CDR3 coding DNA: TGTGCCAGCAGCCCCGGGGACACTTACTACGAGCAGTACTTC.

V usage is TRBV5-5 and J usage is TRBJ1-3; TRBD1 might be the D (5 bases). From germline, CDR1 is SGHKS and CDR2 YYEKEE (reference sequence). This CDR3 has 15 amino acids. V was shortened by 0 bases and J by 1 base, with 8 bases between the two germline ends. CDR3 sequence reads: CASSLDRQSGNTIYF. CDR3 DNA sequence: TGTGCCAGCAGCTTGGACAGGCAATCTGGAAACACCATATATTTT.

About this clone: The same CDR3 arises from other DNA sequences in this sample as well. V gene TRBV6-5 combines with J gene TRBJ1-6; D unclear. This CDR3 spans 15 amino acids. Germline V gene data show CDR1 as MNHEY and CDR2 as SVGAGI. Deletions cut 4 bases from V and 7 bases from J, with 14 bases between. CDR3 amino acids: CASSFSAIPNSPLHF. As DNA, the CDR3 is TGTGCCAGCAGTTTTTCAGCGATCCCAAATTCACCCCTCCACTTT.

V usage is TRBV9 and J usage is TRBJ2-5; 9 bases are shared with TRBD2. This CDR3 is built from 15 residues. V shed 2 bases and J 5 bases; nucleotides not matched to a gene: 7. Per the germline V gene, CDR1 is SGDLS and CDR2 is YYNGEE. The CDR3 DNA reads as TGTGCCAGCAGCGTCGGGATTAGCGGGGGTGAGACCCAGTACTTC. This translates into CASSVGISGGETQYF.

The chain uses TRBV28 and TRBJ1-2; possible D gene TRBD1, 5 bases. CDR3 length: 12 amino acids. CDR1 MDHEN and CDR2 SYDVKM come from the germline V gene. Trimming cost V 8 bases and J 0 bases, with 7 bases left between them. The CDR3 loop is CASQGANYGYTF. Here the CDR3 DNA reads TGTGCCAGCCAGGGCGCTAACTATGGCTACACCTTC.